One and the same sample provided the 21 T cell receptor beta chains below, sequenced in a study of blood T cells in healthy people across ages. It was with a sample-barcoded 5' primer and a J-beta primer mix that a second PCR of about 6 to 12 cycles was run. Via MiXCR, TCRdb re-called the 5' RACE reads, giving one row per CDR3 protein. The sample has some 1.1 million distinct CDR3 sequences, more than 30% seen once; the top ten hold about an eighth. The specimen sequenced was blood. The receptor source for this set is a man aged 18-30 years in good health.

The chain employs TRBV5-8 and TRBJ2-1, with a weak D call TRBD1 (7 bases). This CDR3 has 16 residues. V was pared by 4 bases and J by 8 bases, with 22 bases between. Germline CDR1 SGHTS, CDR2 YDEGEE. The CDR3 DNA sequence: TGTGCCAGCAGCACATGGGTAGGGGGCAGGGGGGATGAGCAGTTCTTC. The encoded protein is CASSTWVGGRGDEQFF.

The chain is built from TRBV27 and TRBJ2-7, with D uncertain. V shed 3 bases and J shed 7 bases, with 19 bases lying between them. Per germline, CDR1 MNHEY and CDR2 SMNVEV (reference sequence). The CDR3 runs 15 residues. CDR3 amino acids: CASSLRAARPNEQYF. In nucleotides, the CDR3 is TGTGCCAGCAGTTTGCGCGCGGCCAGGCCTAATGAGCAGTACTTC.

V gene TRBV10-3 combines with J gene TRBJ2-3; D unresolved. V dropped 2 bases and J dropped 5 bases, with 11 bases sitting between them. CDR3 size: 14 residues. Per the germline V gene, CDR1 is ENHRY and CDR2 is SYGVKD. The CDR3 coding sequence is TGTGCCATCAGTGAGAGACTGATGGGAGATACGCAGTATTTT. It is translated as CAISERLMGDTQYF.

This clonotype occurred a few times. V gene TRBV12-3 or TRBV12-4 combines with J gene TRBJ2-3; the D is unclear. With 7 bases removed from V and 6 bases from J, the gap between germline ends came to 14 bases. The CDR3 has 13 amino acids. The CDR3 region has the DNA TGTGCCAGCACCCCCCAAGACGGTGATACGCAGTATTTT. Translation: CASTPQDGDTQYF.

The chain uses TRBV11-2 and TRBJ2-1; 7 nucleotides match TRBD2. The CDR3 sequence is 14 residues long. Germline V lookup: CDR1 SGHAT, CDR2 FQNNGV. V was clipped by 5 bases and J by 13 bases; unmatched bases: 14. This CDR3 reads CASSPRTRRETQFF. The CDR3, as DNA: TGTGCCAGCAGCCCGCGGACTAGACGGGAGACCCAGTTCTTC.

V gene TRBV14 combines with J gene TRBJ2-1; 9 nucleotides agree with TRBD1. V lost 4 bases, J lost 3 bases, and 4 bases stayed unmatched. Germline CDR1 reads SGHDN; CDR2 reads FVKESK. CDR3 length equals 15 residues. CDR3 amino acids: CASSRGTGIYNEQFF. In DNA form, the CDR3 reads TGTGCCAGCAGCCGCGGGACAGGGATCTACAATGAGCAGTTCTTC.

This clonotype was counted only a few times. The CDR3 nucleotides read TGTGCCAGCGGGGTACAGCTGGTCTTTAACACTGAAGCTTTCTTT. Amino acids: CASGVQLVFNTEAFF. The gene calls are TRBV7-2 and TRBJ1-1, with D hard to call. Per the germline V gene, CDR1 is SGHTA and CDR2 is FQGNSA. This CDR3 is 15 amino acids long. V lost 8 bases and J lost 2, with 18 bases in between.

This chain joins TRBV4-3 and TRBJ2-1; D is uncertain. Per germline, CDR1 LGHNA and CDR2 YSLEER. The V gene lost 0 bases and the J gene lost 6 bases, with 15 bases spanning the gap. The CDR3 spans 16 residues. For the CDR3, the DNA is TGCGCCAGCAGCCAAGAATTTAGGTATCGAGGCAATGAGCAGTTCTTC. Its translation is CASSQEFRYRGNEQFF.

The table lists this clonotype with a count of one. The chain is built from TRBV4-1 and TRBJ1-1, with 7 bases aligning to TRBD1. CDR1 is MGHRA and CDR2 is YSYEKL in the germline V gene. The CDR3 extends over 15 amino acids. J lost 1 base, V lost 0 bases, and 2 bases had no gene match. The CDR3 loop reads CASSQEAGGNTEAFF. CDR3 DNA: TGCGCCAGCAGCCAAGAGGCAGGGGGGAACACTGAAGCTTTCTTT.

This rearrangement joins TRBV7-2 to TRBJ2-2, with a weak D call TRBD1 (6 bases). V lost 3 bases, J lost 0 bases, and 8 bases lay in between. The CDR3 length is 15 residues. The germline gives CDR1 SGHTA, CDR2 FQGNSA. The CDR3 bases are TGTGCCAGCAGCTTTGCAGGGGCGAACACCGGGGAGCTGTTTTTT. This codes for CASSFAGANTGELFF.

The chain carries TRBV29-1 and TRBJ1-1; 7 bases are a match to TRBD1. Trimming at V came to 6 bases and at J to 4 bases, leaving 8 bases not matched to a gene. Germline lookup yields CDR1 SQVTM and CDR2 ANQGSEA. The CDR3 consists of 13 residues. Here the CDR3 DNA reads TGCAGCGTGGGGGGGACAGTCCTCACTGAAGCTTTCTTT. This codes for CSVGGTVLTEAFF.

The chain joins TRBV7-8 to TRBJ1-5, with D uncertain. This CDR3 has 14 residues. Germline V gene sequence: CDR1 SGHVS, CDR2 FQNEAQ. The germline V and J ends were trimmed by 5 bases and 1 base, with 9 bases remaining between them. The CDR3 DNA reads as TGTGCCAGCAGCCGGAAACAGAGCAATCAGCCCCAGCATTTT. Its protein product is CASSRKQSNQPQHF.

The chain is built from TRBV5-1 and TRBJ2-3; 7 bases are shared with TRBD1. Germline-derived CDR1 and CDR2 are SGHRS and YFSETQ. V was pared by 1 base and J by 3 bases, with 8 bases of the junction left unmatched. This CDR3 contains 16 residues. The CDR3 coding sequence is TGCGCCAGCAGCTTGTTAGGGGGCAGGGGAACAGATACGCAGTATTTT. This translates into CASSLLGGRGTDTQYF.

The rearrangement joins TRBV11-1 to TRBJ2-5; 9 bases agree with TRBD1. The junction had 8 bases not matched to a gene; V was cut back by 8 bases and J by 1 base. Germline CDR1 and CDR2: SGHAT and FQDESV (reference sequence). The CDR3 runs to 15 residues. CDR3 coding DNA: TGTGCCAGCGGACAGGGGACAAATGTCCAAGAGACCCAGTACTTC. Residues: CASGQGTNVQETQYF.

This clonotype was counted only a few times. The J gene is TRBJ1-1, the V gene TRBV3-1; no firm D call. This CDR3 is built from 12 residues. V was shortened by 1 base and J by 8 bases, with 8 bases between the two germline ends. CDR1 is LGHDT and CDR2 is YNNKEL in the germline V gene (reference sequence). CDR3 protein: CASSQGLREAFF. CDR3 in DNA: TGTGCCAGCAGCCAAGGTCTCAGGGAAGCTTTCTTT. Complete variable domain (other parts from reference TRBV3-1 and TRBJ1-1): DTAVSQTPKYLVTQMGNDKSIKCEQNLGHDTMYWYKQDSKKFLKIMFSYNNKELIINETVPNRFSPKSPDKAHLNLHINSLELGDSAVYFCASSQGLREAFFGQGTRLTVV.

This clonotype was observed a handful of times. Mismatch with germline at one junction end may stem from a read error. The chain is built from TRBV28 and TRBJ1-2; no reliable D call. Germline CDR1 and CDR2: MDHEN and SYDVKM. This CDR3 region has 14 residues. CDR3 DNA: TGCGCCAGCAGTCCACCCGGGTTGCCCTATGGCTACACCTTC. Its translation is CASSPPGLPYGYTF.

This clonotype was detected only a few times. This rearrangement joins TRBV25-1 to TRBJ2-1; D tentatively reads TRBD1 or TRBD2 (5 bases each). Germline V gene sequence: CDR1 MGHDK, CDR2 SYGVNS. Trimming removed 7 bases at V and 10 bases at J, with 20 bases between. CDR3 size: 14 residues. CDR3 protein: CASTRGITYREQFF. The CDR3 DNA reads as TGTGCCAGCACCCGGGGCATAACCTACAGGGAGCAGTTCTTC.

This clonotype occurred a few times. The rearrangement links TRBV12-3 or TRBV12-4 to TRBJ1-2; no definite D call. Trimming took off 2 bases at V and 0 bases at J, with 10 bases between the two ends. This CDR3 has 15 residues. The CDR3 spells CASSLPALANYGYTF. The CDR3 DNA is TGTGCCAGCAGTTTACCAGCCCTTGCTAACTATGGCTACACCTTC.

The rearrangement links TRBV6-5 to TRBJ1-2; TRBD1 might be the D (6 bases). V was shortened by 6 bases and J by 8 bases, with 16 bases between the two germline ends. CDR1 and CDR2 (germline): MNHEY, SVGAGI. The CDR3 is 13 amino acids. Written as DNA, the CDR3 is TGTGCCAGCAGGCCGGGGGCAGGGATCGGCTACACCTTC. Its translation is CASRPGAGIGYTF.

A note on this clonotype: This could be a read error, since a much larger clone is one nucleotide away. V usage is TRBV12-3 or TRBV12-4 and J usage is TRBJ1-6; D call uncertain. The CDR3 runs to 13 residues. Trimming took off 3 bases at V and 8 bases at J, with 8 bases between the two ends. The CDR3: CASSFARDSPLHF. CDR3 in DNA: TGTGCCAGCAGTTTTGCCAGAGATTCACCCCTCCACTTT.

This chain links TRBV18 with TRBJ2-7; D call uncertain. The germline V gene encodes CDR1 KGHSH and CDR2 LQKENI. V lost 0 bases, J lost 7 bases, and 19 bases lay in between. The CDR3 runs to 16 residues. CDR3 nucleotide sequence: TGTGCCAGCTCACCACCGGTTCGGATATCCTACAATGAGCAGTACTTC. This codes for CASSPPVRISYNEQYF. The full variable domain, its missing parts supplied by reference TRBV18 and TRBJ2-7, is NAGVMQNPRHLVRRRGQEARLRCSPMKGHSHVYWYRQLPEEGLKFMVYLQKENIIDESGMPKERFSAEFPKEGPSILRIQQVVRGDSAAYFCASSPPVRISYNEQYFGPGTRLTVT.